A selection of T cell receptor beta chains follows, all from one sample in a study of T cell responses to AZD1222 COVID-19 vaccine. Assay used: immunoSEQ multiplex PCR; TCRdb lists only in-frame clones, some missing. Of about 140,000 clones in the sample, approximately 85% are singletons; the top ten hold under 7%. Sequences were derived from peripheral blood, sampled 28 days after the second dose of the MenACWY control vaccine. All receptors come from an adult who received the MenACWY meningococcal vaccine as a control. Each CDR3 is given with its conserved first and last residue.

J gene,V gene,CDR3 protein
TRBJ1-1,TRBV4-3,CASSPYGTGVRNTEAFF
TRBJ1-5,TRBV25-1,CASSEFGNQPQHF
TRBJ2-5,TRBV7-2,CASSLIGLAGETQYF
TRBJ1-2,TRBV19,CASSTMDRVGYTF
TRBJ1-5,TRBV19,CASTRDGNQPQHF
TRBJ2-1,TRBV10-3,CAISGASGTYNEQFF
TRBJ2-7,TRBV5-1,CASQLTPGSEQYF
TRBJ1-1,TRBV25-1,CASSGSTEAFF
TRBJ2-2,TRBV28,CASSPLGQGDTGELFF
TRBJ1-6,TRBV6-1,CASSESWGDNSPLHF
TRBJ1-1,TRBV10-3,CAISESWQGNTEAFF
TRBJ1-6,TRBV4-3,CASSSWGTRGHLGAYNSPLHF
TRBJ2-1,TRBV10-3,CAISTKREENEQFF
TRBJ1-2,TRBV19,CASSRAPPGYGYTF
TRBJ1-1,TRBV6-5,CASSRQGPKNTEAFF
TRBJ1-2,TRBV5-6,CASSFTRDWNYGYTF
TRBJ2-3,TRBV4-2,CASSQASLAGGTDTQYF
TRBJ2-2,TRBV19,CASSMGLATGELFF
TRBJ2-1,TRBV5-1,CASSLQLQFSSYNEQFF